This TCR beta chain was captured by sequencing in a study of radiotherapy plus CTLA-4 blockade in lung cancer. Repertoires were generated with immunoSEQ multiplex PCR, while TCRdb's copy carries only in-frame clones and drops some. The sample yields tens of thousands of clones, around 79% seen once. This CDR3 contains 14 residues. CDR1 is SQVTM, CDR2 ANQGSEA, per germline. Trimming shortened V by 1 base and J by 3 bases, and 12 bases separated the two germline ends. The chain combines TRBV29-1 with TRBJ1-1; D is possibly TRBD1 (5 bases). The source of this sequence is a human donor with non-small cell lung cancer who had a complete response to radiotherapy plus ipilimumab. The specimen was peripheral blood, collected from a patient treated with radiotherapy plus ipilimumab. The CDR3 is CSVEVRQGYTEAFF. As DNA, the CDR3 is TGCAGCGTTGAAGTTCGGCAGGGTTACACTGAAGCTTTCTTT.